These T cell receptor beta chains were read from a single sample in a study of blood T cell repertoires in COVID-19. Sequenced by immunoSEQ multiplex PCR; TCRdb stores in-frame clones only, minus some. The sample includes about 210,000 clones, approximately 82% of them seen just once. The material sequenced was peripheral blood. The source of these receptors is a middle-aged woman with acute or convalescent COVID-19. Each CDR3 is given with its conserved first and last residue. Each record gives: D gene, clone size, J gene, V gene, CDR3 DNA, CDR3 protein. The D gene is left open where the match is weak. Size is stated for part of the rows, as once, few or many counts, or as a class when the clone is expanded.

TRBD2 | - | TRBJ2-5 | TRBV5-3 | TGTGCCAGAAAGGCTAGCGGGAGCCACGGGGAAGAGACCCAGTACTTC | CARKASGSHGEETQYF
- | - | TRBJ2-1 | TRBV7-6 | TGTGCCAGCAGCCCCCAGTACGGGAGCTCCTACAATGAGCAGTTCTTC | CASSPQYGSSYNEQFF
- | - | TRBJ1-2 | TRBV5-6 | TGTGCCAGCAGCACCGGTGGGAGCTATGGCTACACCTTC | CASSTGGSYGYTF
- | - | TRBJ1-6 | TRBV25-1 | TGTGCCAGCAGTGAATCCTTGGGGCTAGCGGGGTCACCCCTCCACTTT | CASSESLGLAGSPLHF
TRBD2 | - | TRBJ2-2 | TRBV24-1 | TGTGCCACCAGTCCAGCTAGCGGGGGGGCCGGTAACACCGGGGAGCTGTTTTTT | CATSPASGGAGNTGELFF
- | - | TRBJ2-5 | TRBV27 | TGTGCCAGCAGTTTATCGGGAGGGGGGGAGACCCAGTACTTC | CASSLSGGGETQYF
- | once | TRBJ1-1 | TRBV5-1 | TGCGCCAGCAGCCTAAGACAGGCAACTGAAGCTTTCTTT | CASSLRQATEAFF
- | - | TRBJ1-1 | TRBV7-9 | TGTGCCAGCAGCCCCAGACAGGTTAACACTGAAGCTTTCTTT | CASSPRQVNTEAFF
- | - | TRBJ2-3 | TRBV6-5 | TGTGCCAGCAACAGTCCCACAGATACGCAGTATTTT | CASNSPTDTQYF
TRBD2 | - | TRBJ2-7 | TRBV27 | TGTGCCAGCAGCCTAACCGGGACTAGAGTATCAAGCTCCTACGAGCAGTACTTC | CASSLTGTRVSSSYEQYF
- | - | TRBJ1-2 | TRBV18 | TGTGCCAGCTCACAGAGACAGAACGACGATGGCTACACCTTC | CASSQRQNDDGYTF
TRBD2 | - | TRBJ2-3 | TRBV30 | TGTGCCTGGAGTCCCCCGGGGAAGCGGGAGGAGACGCAGTATTTT | CAWSPPGKREETQYF
- | - | TRBJ1-4 | TRBV6-6 | TGTGCCAGCAGTTATAGGGGAAATGAAAAACTGTTTTTT | CASSYRGNEKLFF
TRBD2 | few | TRBJ2-3 | TRBV9 | TGTGCCAGCAGCAGGACTAGCGGGGGGGCCAGGGCAGATACGCAGTATTTT | CASSRTSGGARADTQYF
TRBD1 | - | TRBJ2-7 | TRBV10-3 | TGTGCCATCAGTGAGGGAACAGGGGATTCCTACGAGCAGTACTTC | CAISEGTGDSYEQYF
- | - | TRBJ1-2 | TRBV27 | TGTGCCAGCGGCAGTTTGGGGACATACCGGGACTATGGCTACACCTTC | CASGSLGTYRDYGYTF
- | - | TRBJ1-6 | TRBV19 | TGTGCCAGTAGCCTTACGAGGGATTCACCCCTCCACTTT | CASSLTRDSPLHF
- | - | TRBJ1-2 | TRBV9 | TGTGCCAGCAGCACGACCGAGACAAGCCGACTAGGATACACCTTC | CASSTTETSRLGYTF
- | - | TRBJ1-1 | TRBV2 | TGTGCCAGCAGTGAGGCAGATGAAGCTTTCTTT | CASSEADEAFF
- | - | TRBJ2-3 | TRBV9 | TGTGCCAGCAGCCAGACATCTAGCACAGATACGCAGTATTTT | CASSQTSSTDTQYF
TRBD1 | few | TRBJ2-7 | TRBV2 | TGTGCCAGCAAACAGGGGGCGGTATCCTACGAGCAGTACTTC | CASKQGAVSYEQYF
TRBD1 | - | TRBJ2-7 | TRBV30 | TGTGCCTGGACCCGGGACAGGGGCGCCTCCTACGAGCAGTACTTC | CAWTRDRGASYEQYF
- | - | TRBJ1-2 | TRBV11-2 | TGTGCCAGCAGCCCCGGGGAGGGTCGCGGCTACACCTTC | CASSPGEGRGYTF
- | - | TRBJ1-1 | TRBV5-1 | TGCGCCAGCATGCGGGGGGGTTCAACTGAAGCTTTCTTT | CASMRGGSTEAFF
- | few | TRBJ2-6 | TRBV7-9 | TGTGCCAGCATCCTAAGTGGGGCCAACGTCCTGACTTTC | CASILSGANVLTF
TRBD1 | - | TRBJ1-4 | TRBV2 | TGTGCCAGCAGTCCGGGACCGACAGGGGTTTCAGAGCGGCTGTTTTTT | CASSPGPTGVSERLFF
TRBD2 | - | TRBJ2-2 | TRBV27 | TGTGCCAGCAGGAGAGCGGGAGCGGGGACCGGGGAGCTGTTTTTT | CASRRAGAGTGELFF
TRBD1 | - | TRBJ2-1 | TRBV10-1 | TGCGCCAGCAGCCACCCGGGACAGGGGAACAATGAGCAGTTCTTC | CASSHPGQGNNEQFF
- | - | TRBJ1-1 | TRBV19 | TGTGCCCTCCCAGGGTTGAACACTGAAGCTTTCTTT | CALPGLNTEAFF
- | few | TRBJ1-1 | TRBV18 | TGTGCCAGCTCCCCTAGACAGGTGAACACTGAAGCTTTCTTT | CASSPRQVNTEAFF
TRBD1 | - | TRBJ1-2 | TRBV4-2 | TGTGCCAGCAGCCAAGACGCCACAGGGGGAAGCTACACCTTC | CASSQDATGGSYTF
TRBD1 | - | TRBJ2-7 | TRBV18 | TGTGCCAGCGCCGACAGGGGACTCTCCTACGAGCAGTACTTC | CASADRGLSYEQYF
- | - | TRBJ2-7 | TRBV29-1 | TGCAGCGTTGTTCAGCGGTCCTCCTACGAGCAGTACTTC | CSVVQRSSYEQYF
TRBD1 | - | TRBJ1-1 | TRBV27 | TGTGCCAGCAGACGGACAGGGGACACTGAAGCTTTCTTT | CASRRTGDTEAFF
- | - | TRBJ1-2 | TRBV27 | TGTGCCAGCGGTGATCAACAGGGTTGGGTAGATGGCTACACCTTC | CASGDQQGWVDGYTF
- | - | TRBJ1-1 | TRBV19 | TGTGCCAGTACCCCACCTTCACCGGGACACATGAACACTGAAGCTTTCTTT | CASTPPSPGHMNTEAFF
- | - | TRBJ1-5 | TRBV5-4 | TGTGCCAGCAGCCGGGACACGCAGCCCCAGCATTTT | CASSRDTQPQHF